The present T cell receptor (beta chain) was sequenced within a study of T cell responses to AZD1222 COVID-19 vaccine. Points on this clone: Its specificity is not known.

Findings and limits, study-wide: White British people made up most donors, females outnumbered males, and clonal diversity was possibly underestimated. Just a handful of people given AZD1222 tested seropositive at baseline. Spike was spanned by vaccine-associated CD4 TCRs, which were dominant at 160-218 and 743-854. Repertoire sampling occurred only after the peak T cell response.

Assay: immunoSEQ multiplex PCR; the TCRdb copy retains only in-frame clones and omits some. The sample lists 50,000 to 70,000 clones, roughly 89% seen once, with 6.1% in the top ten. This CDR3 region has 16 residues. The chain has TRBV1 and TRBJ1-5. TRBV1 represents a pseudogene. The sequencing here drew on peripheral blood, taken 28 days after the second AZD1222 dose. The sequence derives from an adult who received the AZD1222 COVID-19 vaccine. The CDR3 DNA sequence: TGCACCAGCAGCCACCAGCCGGGAGGCGGAATCAAGCCCCAGCATTTT. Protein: CTSSHQPGGGIKPQHF.